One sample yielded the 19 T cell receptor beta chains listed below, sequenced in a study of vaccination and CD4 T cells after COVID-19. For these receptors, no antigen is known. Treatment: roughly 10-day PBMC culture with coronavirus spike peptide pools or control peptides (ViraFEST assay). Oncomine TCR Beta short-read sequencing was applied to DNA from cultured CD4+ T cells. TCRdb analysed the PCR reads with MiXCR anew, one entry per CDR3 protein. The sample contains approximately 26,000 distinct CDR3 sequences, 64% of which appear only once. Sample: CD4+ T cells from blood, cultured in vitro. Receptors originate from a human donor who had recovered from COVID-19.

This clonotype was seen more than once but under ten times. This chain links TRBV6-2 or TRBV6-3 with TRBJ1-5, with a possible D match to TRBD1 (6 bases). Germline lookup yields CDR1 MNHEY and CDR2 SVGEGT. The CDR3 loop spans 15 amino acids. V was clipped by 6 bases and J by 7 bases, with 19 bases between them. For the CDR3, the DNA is TGTGCCAGCAGCCCCCGCGGCAGGGGCGAACAGCCCCAGCATTTT. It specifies CASSPRGRGEQPQHF.

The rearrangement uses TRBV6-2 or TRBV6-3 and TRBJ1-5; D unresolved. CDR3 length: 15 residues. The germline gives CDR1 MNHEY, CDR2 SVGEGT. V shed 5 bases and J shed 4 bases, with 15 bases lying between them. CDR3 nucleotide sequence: TGTGCCAGCAGTAACCGTCATGGTGGAAATCAGCCCCAGCATTTT. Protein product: CASSNRHGGNQPQHF.

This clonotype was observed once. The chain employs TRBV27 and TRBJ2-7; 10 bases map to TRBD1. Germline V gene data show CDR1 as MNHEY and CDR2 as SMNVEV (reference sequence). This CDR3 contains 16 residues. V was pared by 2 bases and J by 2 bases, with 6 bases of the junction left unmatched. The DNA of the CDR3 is TGTGCCAGCAGTTTAGGTACCGGGACAGGGGCCTACGAGCAGTACTTC. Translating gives CASSLGTGTGAYEQYF.

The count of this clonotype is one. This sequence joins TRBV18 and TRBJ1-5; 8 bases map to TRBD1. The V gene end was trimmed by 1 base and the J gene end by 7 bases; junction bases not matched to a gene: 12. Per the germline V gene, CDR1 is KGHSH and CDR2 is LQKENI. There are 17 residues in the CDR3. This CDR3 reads CASSPLGAGGAGQPQHF. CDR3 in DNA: TGTGCCAGCTCACCACTTGGGGCAGGGGGCGCGGGGCAGCCCCAGCATTTT.

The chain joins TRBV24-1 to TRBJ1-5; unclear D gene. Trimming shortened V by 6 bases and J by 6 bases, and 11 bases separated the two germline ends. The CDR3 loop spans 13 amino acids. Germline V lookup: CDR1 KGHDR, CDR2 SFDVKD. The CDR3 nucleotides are TGTGCCACCAGTATCAAGGGAAGTCAGCCCCAGCATTTT. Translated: CATSIKGSQPQHF.

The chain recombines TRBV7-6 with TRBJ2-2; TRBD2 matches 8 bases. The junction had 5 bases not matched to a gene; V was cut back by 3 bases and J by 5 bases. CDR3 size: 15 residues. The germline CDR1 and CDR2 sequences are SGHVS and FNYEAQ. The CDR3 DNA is TGTGCCAGCAGCTTGAGCGGGAGAGGTACCGGGGAGCTGTTTTTT. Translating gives CASSLSGRGTGELFF.

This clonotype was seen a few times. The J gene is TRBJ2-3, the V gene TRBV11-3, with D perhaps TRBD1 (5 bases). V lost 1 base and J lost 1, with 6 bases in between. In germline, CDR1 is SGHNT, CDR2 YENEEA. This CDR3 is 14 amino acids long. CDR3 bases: TGTGCCAGCAGCTTAGGGGGCCGCACAGATACGCAGTATTTT. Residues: CASSLGGRTDTQYF.

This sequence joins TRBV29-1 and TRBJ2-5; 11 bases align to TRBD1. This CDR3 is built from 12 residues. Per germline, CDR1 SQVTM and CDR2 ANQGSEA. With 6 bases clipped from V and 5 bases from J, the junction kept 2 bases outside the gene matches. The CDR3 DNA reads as TGCAGCGTGGACAGGGGGCTGGAGACCCAGTACTTC. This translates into CSVDRGLETQYF. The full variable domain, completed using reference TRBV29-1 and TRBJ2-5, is SAVISQKPSRDICQRGTSLTIQCQVDSQVTMMFWYRQQPGQSLTLIATANQGSEATYESGFVIDKFPISRPNLTFSTLTVSNMSPEDSSIYLCSVDRGLETQYFGPGTRLLVL.

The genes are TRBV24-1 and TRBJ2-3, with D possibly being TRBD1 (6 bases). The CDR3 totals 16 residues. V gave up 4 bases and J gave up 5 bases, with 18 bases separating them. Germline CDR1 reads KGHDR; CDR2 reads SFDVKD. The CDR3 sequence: CATSDSGHRERDTQYF. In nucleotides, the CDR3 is TGTGCCACCAGTGACTCCGGTCACAGGGAAAGAGATACGCAGTATTTT.

In DNA form, the CDR3 reads TGTGCCAGCCGGGGTGGCGACCGACCCTACGAGCAGTACTTC. It is translated as CASRGGDRPYEQYF. V usage is TRBV27 and J usage is TRBJ2-7; possible D gene TRBD2, 5 bases. Germline CDR1 MNHEY, CDR2 SMNVEV (reference sequence). V dropped 8 bases and J dropped 2 bases, with 16 bases sitting between them. The CDR3 is made up of 14 amino acids.

CDR3 sequence reads: CASSARTGDGYTF. CDR3 DNA sequence: TGTGCCAGCAGCGCAAGGACAGGGGATGGCTACACCTTC. The chain joins TRBV9 to TRBJ1-2; 9 bases match TRBD1. The CDR3 contains 13 residues. Germline V gene data show CDR1 as SGDLS and CDR2 as YYNGEE. V shed 3 bases, J shed 6 bases, and the junction held 3 bases outside the gene matches.

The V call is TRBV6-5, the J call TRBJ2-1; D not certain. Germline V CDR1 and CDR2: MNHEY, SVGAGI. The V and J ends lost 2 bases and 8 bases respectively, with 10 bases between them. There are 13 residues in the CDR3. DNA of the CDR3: TGTGCCAGCAGTTACGACCCAGAGGATGAGCAGTTCTTC. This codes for CASSYDPEDEQFF.

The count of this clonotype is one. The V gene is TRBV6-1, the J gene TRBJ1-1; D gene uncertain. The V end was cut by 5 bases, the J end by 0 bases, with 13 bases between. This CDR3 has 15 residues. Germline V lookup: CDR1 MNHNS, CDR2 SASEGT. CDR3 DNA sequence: TGTGCCAGCAGTCAAGACACACCTATGAACACTGAAGCTTTCTTT. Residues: CASSQDTPMNTEAFF.

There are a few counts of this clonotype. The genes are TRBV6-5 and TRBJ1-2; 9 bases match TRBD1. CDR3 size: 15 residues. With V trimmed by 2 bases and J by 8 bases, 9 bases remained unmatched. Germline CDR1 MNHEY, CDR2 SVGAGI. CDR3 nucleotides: TGTGCCAGCAGTTACGACCCCGGGACAGGGCGCGGCTACACCTTC. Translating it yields CASSYDPGTGRGYTF.

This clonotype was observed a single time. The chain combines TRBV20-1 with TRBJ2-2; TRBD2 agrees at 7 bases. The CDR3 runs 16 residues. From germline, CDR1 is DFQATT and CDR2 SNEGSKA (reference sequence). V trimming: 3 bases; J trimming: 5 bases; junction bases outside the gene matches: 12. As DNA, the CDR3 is TGCAGTGCTAGTCAGGCGGGAGTTGTTACGACCGGGGAGCTGTTTTTT. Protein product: CSASQAGVVTTGELFF.

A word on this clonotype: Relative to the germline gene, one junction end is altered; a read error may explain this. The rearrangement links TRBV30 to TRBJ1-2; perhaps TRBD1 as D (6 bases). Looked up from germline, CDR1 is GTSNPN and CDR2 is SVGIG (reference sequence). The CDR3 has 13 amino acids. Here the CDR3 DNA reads TGTGCCTCGAGGCCTTTCCGACGGGACAATAGCATCTTC. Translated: CASRPFRRDNSIF.

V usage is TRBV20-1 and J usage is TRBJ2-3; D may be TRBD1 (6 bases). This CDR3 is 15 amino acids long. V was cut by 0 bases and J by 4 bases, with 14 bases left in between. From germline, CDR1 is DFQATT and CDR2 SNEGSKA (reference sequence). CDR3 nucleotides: TGCAGTGCTAGAGATGGGCAGGGGAAGGCAGATACGCAGTATTTT. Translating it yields CSARDGQGKADTQYF.

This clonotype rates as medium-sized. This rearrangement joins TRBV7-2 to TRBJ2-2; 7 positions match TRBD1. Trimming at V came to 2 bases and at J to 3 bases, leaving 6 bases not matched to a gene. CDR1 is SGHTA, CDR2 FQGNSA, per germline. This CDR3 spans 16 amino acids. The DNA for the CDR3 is TGTGCCAGCAGCTTACAAACCAGGGGGTACACCGGGGAGCTGTTTTTT. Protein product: CASSLQTRGYTGELFF.

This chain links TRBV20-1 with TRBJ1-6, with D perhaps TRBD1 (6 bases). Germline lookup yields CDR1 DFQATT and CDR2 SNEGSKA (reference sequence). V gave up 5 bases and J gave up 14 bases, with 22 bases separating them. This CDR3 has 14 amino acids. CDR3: CSAFGSGALGTLHF. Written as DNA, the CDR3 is TGCAGTGCTTTCGGGTCGGGGGCCCTCGGGACCCTCCACTTT.